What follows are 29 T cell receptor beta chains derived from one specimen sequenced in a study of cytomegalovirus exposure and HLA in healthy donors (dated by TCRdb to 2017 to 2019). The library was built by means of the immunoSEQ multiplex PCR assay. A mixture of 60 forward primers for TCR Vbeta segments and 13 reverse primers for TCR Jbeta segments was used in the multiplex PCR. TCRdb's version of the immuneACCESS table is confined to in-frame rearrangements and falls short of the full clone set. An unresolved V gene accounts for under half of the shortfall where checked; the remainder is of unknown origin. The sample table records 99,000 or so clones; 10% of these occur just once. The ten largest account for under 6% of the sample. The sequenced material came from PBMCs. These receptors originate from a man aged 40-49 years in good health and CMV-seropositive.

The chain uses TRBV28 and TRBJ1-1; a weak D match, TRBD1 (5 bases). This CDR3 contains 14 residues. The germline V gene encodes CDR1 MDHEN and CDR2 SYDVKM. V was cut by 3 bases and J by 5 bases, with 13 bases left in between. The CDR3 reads CASSLRQGVTEAFF. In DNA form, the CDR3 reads TGTGCCAGCAGTTTGAGGCAAGGGGTTACTGAAGCTTTCTTT.

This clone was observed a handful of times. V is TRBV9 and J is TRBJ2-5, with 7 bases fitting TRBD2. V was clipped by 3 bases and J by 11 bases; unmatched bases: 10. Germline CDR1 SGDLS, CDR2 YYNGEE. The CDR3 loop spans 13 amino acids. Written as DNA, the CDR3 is TGTGCCAGCAGCGCGAGCGGGACCCCGGAGCAGTACTTC. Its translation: CASSASGTPEQYF.

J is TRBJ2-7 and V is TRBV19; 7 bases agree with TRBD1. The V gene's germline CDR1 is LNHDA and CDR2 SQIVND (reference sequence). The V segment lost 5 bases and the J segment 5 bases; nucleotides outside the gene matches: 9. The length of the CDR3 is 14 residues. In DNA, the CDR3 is TGTGCCAGTAGTGCCCACAGGGGAACGGACGAGCAGTACTTC. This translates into CASSAHRGTDEQYF.

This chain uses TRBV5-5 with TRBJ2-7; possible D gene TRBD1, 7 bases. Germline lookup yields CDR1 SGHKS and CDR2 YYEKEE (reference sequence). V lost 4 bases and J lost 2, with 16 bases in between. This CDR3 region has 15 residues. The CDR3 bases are TGTGCCAGCAGCCGCGGGACAGACAATACCTACGAGCAGTACTTC. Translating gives CASSRGTDNTYEQYF.

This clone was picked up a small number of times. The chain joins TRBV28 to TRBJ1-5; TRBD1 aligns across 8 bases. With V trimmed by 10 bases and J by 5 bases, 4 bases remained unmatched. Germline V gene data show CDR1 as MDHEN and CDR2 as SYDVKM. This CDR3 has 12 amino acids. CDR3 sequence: CATLQGDQPQHF. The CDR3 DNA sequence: TGTGCCACCTTACAGGGGGATCAGCCCCAGCATTTT.

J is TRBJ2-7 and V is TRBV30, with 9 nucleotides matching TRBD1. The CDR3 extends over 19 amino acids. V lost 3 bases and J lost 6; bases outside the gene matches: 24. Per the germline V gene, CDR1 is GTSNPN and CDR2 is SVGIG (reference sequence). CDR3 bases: TGTGCCTGGAGGGTCGCCGGGACAGGGTGGGAGGGAAGCCGGGGCGAGCAGTACTTC. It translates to CAWRVAGTGWEGSRGEQYF.

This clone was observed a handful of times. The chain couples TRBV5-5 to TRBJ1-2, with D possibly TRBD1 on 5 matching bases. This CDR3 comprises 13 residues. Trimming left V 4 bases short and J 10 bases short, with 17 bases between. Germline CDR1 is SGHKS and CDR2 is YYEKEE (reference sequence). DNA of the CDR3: TGTGCCAGCAGCCCTTCGGGGGTTTCGGCCTACACCTTC. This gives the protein CASSPSGVSAYTF.

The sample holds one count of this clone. CDR3 in DNA: TGTGCCAGCAGTTCACAGGGGTCTCGGCCCCAGCATTTT. Translation gives CASSSQGSRPQHF. The rearrangement uses TRBV6-6 and TRBJ1-5; 7 positions match TRBD1. From germline, CDR1 is MNHNY and CDR2 SVGAGI (reference sequence). The trim removed 4 bases at V and 9 bases at J, leaving 6 bases unmatched. The CDR3 runs to 13 residues.

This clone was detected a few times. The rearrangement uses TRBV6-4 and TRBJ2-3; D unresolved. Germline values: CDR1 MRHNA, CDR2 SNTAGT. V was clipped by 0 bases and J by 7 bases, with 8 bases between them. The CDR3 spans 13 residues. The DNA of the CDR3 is TGTGCCAGCAGTGACTCGTATGCGAATACGCAGTATTTT. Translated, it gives CASSDSYANTQYF.

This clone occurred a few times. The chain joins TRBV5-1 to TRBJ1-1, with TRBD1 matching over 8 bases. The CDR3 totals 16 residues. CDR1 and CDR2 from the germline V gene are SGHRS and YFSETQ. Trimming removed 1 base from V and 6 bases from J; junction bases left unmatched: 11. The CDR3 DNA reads TGCGCCAGCAGCTTGTTGGGGAACAGGGGGAAAGCTGAAGCTTTCTTT. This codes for CASSLLGNRGKAEAFF. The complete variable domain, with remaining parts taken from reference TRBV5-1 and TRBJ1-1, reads KAGVTQTPRYLIKTRGQQVTLSCSPISGHRSVSWYQQTPGQGLQFLFEYFSETQRNKGNFPGRFSGRQFSNSRSEMNVSTLELGDSALYLCASSLLGNRGKAEAFFGQGTRLTVV.

The CDR3 protein is CASRLLPGQGLDEQYF. The CDR3 DNA reads as TGTGCCAGCAGACTACTGCCGGGACAGGGTCTAGACGAGCAGTACTTC. V gene TRBV7-8 combines with J gene TRBJ2-7; 9 nucleotides line up with TRBD1. This CDR3 is built from 16 residues. V lost 6 bases to trimming and J lost 5 bases; unmatched junction nucleotides: 14. Germline V gene data show CDR1 as SGHVS and CDR2 as FQNEAQ.

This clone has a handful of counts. This CDR3 reads CASSLDWSGRGYEQFF. In DNA form, the CDR3 reads TGTGCCAGCAGCTTAGACTGGAGCGGGAGGGGTTACGAGCAGTTCTTC. V usage is TRBV7-2 and J usage is TRBJ2-1, with TRBD2 identical over 10 bases. V gave up 1 base and J gave up 10 bases; unmatched junction bases: 10. The CDR3 has 16 amino acids. Germline V gives CDR1 SGHTA, CDR2 FQGNSA.

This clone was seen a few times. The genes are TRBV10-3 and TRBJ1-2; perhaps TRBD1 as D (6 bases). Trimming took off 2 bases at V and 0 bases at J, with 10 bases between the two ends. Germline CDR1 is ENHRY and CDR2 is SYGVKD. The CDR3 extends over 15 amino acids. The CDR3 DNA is TGTGCCATCAGTGAGACGGACAGCACTAACTATGGCTACACCTTC. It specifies CAISETDSTNYGYTF.

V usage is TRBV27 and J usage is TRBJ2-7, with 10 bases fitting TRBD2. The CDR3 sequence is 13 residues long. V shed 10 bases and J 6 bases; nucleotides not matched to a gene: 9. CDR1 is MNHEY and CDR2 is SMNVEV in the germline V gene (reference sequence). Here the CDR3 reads CATKPLAGVEQYF. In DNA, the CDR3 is TGTGCCACCAAGCCTCTAGCGGGAGTCGAGCAGTACTTC.

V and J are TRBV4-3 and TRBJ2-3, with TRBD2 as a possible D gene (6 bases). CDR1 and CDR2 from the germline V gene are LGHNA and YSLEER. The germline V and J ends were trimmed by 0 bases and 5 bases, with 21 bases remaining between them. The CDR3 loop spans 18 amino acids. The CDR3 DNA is TGCGCCAGCAGCCAAGATTTTTTGGGCGGGACGAGGGTAGATACGCAGTATTTT. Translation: CASSQDFLGGTRVDTQYF.

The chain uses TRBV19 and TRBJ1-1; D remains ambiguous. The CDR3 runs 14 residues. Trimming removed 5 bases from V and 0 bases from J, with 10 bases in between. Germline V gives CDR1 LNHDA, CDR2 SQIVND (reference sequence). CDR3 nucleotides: TGTGCCAGTAGTGGGCGTTTCATGAACACTGAAGCTTTCTTT. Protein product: CASSGRFMNTEAFF.

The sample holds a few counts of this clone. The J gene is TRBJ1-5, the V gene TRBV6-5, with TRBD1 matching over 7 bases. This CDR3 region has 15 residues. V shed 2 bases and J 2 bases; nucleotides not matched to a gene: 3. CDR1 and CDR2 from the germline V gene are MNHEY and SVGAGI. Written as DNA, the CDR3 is TGTGCCAGCAGTTACGACAGGGTGGGCAATCAGCCCCAGCATTTT. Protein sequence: CASSYDRVGNQPQHF.

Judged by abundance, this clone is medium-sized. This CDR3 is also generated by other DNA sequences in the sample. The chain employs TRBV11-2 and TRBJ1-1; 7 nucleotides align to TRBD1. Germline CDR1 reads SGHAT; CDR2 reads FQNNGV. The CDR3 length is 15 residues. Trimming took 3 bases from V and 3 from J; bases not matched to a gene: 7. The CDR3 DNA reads TGTGCCAGCAGCTTCCGGACAGGATGGGACACTGAAGCTTTCTTT. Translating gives CASSFRTGWDTEAFF.

As DNA, the CDR3 is TGTGCCAGCCTATTACAGGGTAACAATGAGCAGTTCTTC. Its protein is CASLLQGNNEQFF. The V gene is TRBV7-9, the J gene TRBJ2-1, with D tentatively TRBD1 (6 bases). The germline V and J ends were trimmed by 8 bases and 5 bases, with 13 bases remaining between them. This CDR3 has 13 amino acids. Germline loops: CDR1 SEHNR, CDR2 FQNEAQ (reference sequence).

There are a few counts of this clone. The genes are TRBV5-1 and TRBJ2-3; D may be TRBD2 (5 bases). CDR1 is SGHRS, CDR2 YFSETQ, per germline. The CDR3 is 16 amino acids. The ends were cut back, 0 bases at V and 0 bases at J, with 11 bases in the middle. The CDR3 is CASSLAEETSTDTQYF. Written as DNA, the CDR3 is TGCGCCAGCAGCTTGGCGGAGGAGACTAGCACAGATACGCAGTATTTT.

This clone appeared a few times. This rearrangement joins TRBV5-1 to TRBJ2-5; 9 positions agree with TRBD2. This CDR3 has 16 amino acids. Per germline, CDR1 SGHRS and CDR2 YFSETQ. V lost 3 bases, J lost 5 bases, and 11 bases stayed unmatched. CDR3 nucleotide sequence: TGCGCCAGCAGCTATGGAGGAGCGGGAGGTCGGGAGACCCAGTACTTC. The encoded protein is CASSYGGAGGRETQYF.

The CDR3 loop is CASSLGGGNTGELFF. CDR3 coding DNA: TGCGCCAGCAGCCTTGGGGGGGGAAACACCGGGGAGCTGTTTTTT. This chain uses TRBV4-1 with TRBJ2-2, with 7 bases lining up with TRBD2. CDR3 size: 15 residues. V lost 4 bases to trimming and J lost 2 bases; unmatched junction nucleotides: 4. Germline V gene sequence: CDR1 MGHRA, CDR2 YSYEKL.

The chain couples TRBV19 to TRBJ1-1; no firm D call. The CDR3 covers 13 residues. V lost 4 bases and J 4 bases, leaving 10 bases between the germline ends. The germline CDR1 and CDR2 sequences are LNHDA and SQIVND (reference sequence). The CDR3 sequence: CASSNEGPTEAFF. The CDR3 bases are TGTGCCAGTAGTAATGAGGGTCCCACTGAAGCTTTCTTT. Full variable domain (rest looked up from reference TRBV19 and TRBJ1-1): DGGITQSPKYLFRKEGQNVTLSCEQNLNHDAMYWYRQDPGQGLRLIYYSQIVNDFQKGDIAEGYSVSREKKESFPLTVTSAQKNPTAFYLCASSNEGPTEAFFGQGTRLTVV.

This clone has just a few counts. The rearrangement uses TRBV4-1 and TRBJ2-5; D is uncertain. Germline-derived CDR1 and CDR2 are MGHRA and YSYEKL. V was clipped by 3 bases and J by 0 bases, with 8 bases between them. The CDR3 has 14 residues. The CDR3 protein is CASSQNRYQETQYF. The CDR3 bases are TGCGCCAGCAGCCAGAACAGATACCAAGAGACCCAGTACTTC.

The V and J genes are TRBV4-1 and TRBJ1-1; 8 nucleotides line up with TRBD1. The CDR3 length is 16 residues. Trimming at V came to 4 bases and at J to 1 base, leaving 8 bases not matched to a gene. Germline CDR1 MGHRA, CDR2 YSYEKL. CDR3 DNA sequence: TGCGCCAGCAGCCTTGGACAGGGTAGGGCGAACACTGAAGCTTTCTTT. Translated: CASSLGQGRANTEAFF.

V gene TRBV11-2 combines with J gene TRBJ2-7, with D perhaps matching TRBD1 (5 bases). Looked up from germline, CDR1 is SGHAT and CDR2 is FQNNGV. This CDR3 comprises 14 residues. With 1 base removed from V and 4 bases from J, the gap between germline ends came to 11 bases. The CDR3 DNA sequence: TGTGCCAGCAGCTTAGTTTGGCAGGGATACGAGCAGTACTTC. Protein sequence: CASSLVWQGYEQYF.

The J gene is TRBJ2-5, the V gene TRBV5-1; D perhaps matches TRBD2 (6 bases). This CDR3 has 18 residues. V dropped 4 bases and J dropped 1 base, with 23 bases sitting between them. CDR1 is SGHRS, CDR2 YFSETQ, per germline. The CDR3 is CASSHRLPGLEIQETQYF. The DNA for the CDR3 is TGCGCCAGCAGCCATCGACTCCCGGGACTCGAAATCCAAGAGACCCAGTACTTC.

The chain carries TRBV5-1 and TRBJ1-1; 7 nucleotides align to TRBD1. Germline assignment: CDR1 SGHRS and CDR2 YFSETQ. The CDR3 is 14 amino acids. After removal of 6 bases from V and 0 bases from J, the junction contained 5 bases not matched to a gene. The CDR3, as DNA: TGCGCCAGCAAGGAGGGACAGATGAACACTGAAGCTTTCTTT. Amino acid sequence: CASKEGQMNTEAFF.

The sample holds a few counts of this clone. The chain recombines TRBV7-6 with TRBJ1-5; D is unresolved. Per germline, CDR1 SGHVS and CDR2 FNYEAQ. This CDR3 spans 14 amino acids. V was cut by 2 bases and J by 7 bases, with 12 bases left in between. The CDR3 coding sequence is TGTGCCAGCAGCTTATCCGGTTCCCTGCAGCCCCAGCATTTT. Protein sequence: CASSLSGSLQPQHF.